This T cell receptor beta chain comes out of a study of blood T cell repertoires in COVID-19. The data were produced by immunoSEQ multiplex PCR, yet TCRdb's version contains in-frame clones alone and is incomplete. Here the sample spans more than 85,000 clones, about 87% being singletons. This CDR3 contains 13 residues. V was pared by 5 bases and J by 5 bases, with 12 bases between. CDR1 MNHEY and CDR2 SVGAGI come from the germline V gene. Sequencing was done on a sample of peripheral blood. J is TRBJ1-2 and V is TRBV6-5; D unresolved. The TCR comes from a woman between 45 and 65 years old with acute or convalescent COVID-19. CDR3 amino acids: CASSNGEAYGYTF. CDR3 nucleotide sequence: TGTGCCAGCAGTAACGGAGAGGCATATGGCTACACCTTC.